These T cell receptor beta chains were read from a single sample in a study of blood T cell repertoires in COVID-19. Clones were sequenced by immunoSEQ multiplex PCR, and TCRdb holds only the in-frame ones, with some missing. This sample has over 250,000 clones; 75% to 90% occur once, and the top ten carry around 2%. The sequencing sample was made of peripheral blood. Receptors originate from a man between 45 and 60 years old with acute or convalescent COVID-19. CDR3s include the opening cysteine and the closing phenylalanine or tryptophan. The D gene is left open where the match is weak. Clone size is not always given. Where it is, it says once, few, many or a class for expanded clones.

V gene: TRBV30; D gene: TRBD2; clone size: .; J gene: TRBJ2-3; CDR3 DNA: TGTGCCTGGAGTTCTCTAGCGGGGGTGAGGGATACGCAGTATTTT; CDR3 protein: CAWSSLAGVRDTQYF
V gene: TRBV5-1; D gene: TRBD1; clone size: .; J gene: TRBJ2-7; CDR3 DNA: TGCGCCAGCAGCTCTGGACAGGGCTACGAGCAGTACTTC; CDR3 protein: CASSSGQGYEQYF
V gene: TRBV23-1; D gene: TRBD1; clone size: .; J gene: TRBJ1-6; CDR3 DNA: TGCGCCAGGATAAGACAGGGTCGCTCACCCCTCCACTTT; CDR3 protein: CARIRQGRSPLHF
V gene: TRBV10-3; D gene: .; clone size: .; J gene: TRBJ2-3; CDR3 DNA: TGTGCCATCCGTCGGGGGGCCAGCACAGATACGCAGTATTTT; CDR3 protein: CAIRRGASTDTQYF
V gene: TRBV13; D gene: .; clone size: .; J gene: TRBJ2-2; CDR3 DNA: TGTGCCAGCAGCTTCGTGGGGGCCGGCGGGGAGCTGTTTTTT; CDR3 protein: CASSFVGAGGELFF
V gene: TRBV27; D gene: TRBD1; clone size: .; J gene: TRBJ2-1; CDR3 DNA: TGTGCCAGCAGTCCCTCCTGGACAGGGGATGAGCAGTTCTTC; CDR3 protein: CASSPSWTGDEQFF
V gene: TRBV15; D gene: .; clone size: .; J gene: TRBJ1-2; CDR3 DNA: TGTGCCACCAGCAGATACCAGGGGAGAGGCTACACCTTC; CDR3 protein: CATSRYQGRGYTF
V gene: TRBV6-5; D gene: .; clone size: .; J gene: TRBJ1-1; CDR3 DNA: TGTGCCAGCGGAGGGTCTGGGCTCGGAGCTTTCTTT; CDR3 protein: CASGGSGLGAFF
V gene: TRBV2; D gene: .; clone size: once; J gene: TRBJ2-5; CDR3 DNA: TGTGCCAGCAGTGAGGGGGGAAAAGAGACCCAGTACTTC; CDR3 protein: CASSEGGKETQYF
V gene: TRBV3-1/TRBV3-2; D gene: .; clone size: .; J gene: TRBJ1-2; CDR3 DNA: TGTGCCAGCAGGGGGGGGGACTATGGCTACACCTTC; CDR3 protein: CASRGGDYGYTF
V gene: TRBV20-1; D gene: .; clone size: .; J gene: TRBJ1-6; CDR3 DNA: TGCAGTGCTAGTGAACAGCAAAATTCACCCCTCCACTTT; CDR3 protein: CSASEQQNSPLHF
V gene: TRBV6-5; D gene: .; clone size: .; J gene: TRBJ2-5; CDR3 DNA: TGTGCCAGCACCCAGAGGGAGACCCAGTACTTC; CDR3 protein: CASTQRETQYF
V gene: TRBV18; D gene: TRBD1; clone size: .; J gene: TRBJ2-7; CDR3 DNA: TGTGCCAGCTCACCAGGGACAGGGGATTACGAGCAGTACTTC; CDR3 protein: CASSPGTGDYEQYF
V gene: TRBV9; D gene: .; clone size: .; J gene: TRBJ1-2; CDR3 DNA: TGTGCCAGCAGTTTCGACAGCAGCTATGGCTACACCTTC; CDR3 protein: CASSFDSSYGYTF
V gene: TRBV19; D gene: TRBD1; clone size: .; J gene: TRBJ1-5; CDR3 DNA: TGTGCCAGTAGTACCTGGACAGGGGGCAATCAGCCCCAGCATTTT; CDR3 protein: CASSTWTGGNQPQHF
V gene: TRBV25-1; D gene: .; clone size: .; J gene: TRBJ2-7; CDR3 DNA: TGTGCCAGCAGTGAGCCGGGGGCCTACGAGCAGTACTTC; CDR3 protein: CASSEPGAYEQYF
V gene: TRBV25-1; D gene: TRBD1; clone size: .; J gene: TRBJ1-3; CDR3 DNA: TGTGCCAGCAGTGACGGACAGGGGGTCTCTGGAAACACCATATATTTT; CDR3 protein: CASSDGQGVSGNTIYF
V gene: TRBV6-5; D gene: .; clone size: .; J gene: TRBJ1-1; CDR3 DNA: TGTGCCAGCAGTTACTCCACCGGCGGCACTGAAGCTTTCTTT; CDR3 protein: CASSYSTGGTEAFF
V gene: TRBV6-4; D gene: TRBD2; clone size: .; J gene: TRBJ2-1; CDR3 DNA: TGTGCCAGCAGCCCGGGACTAGCGGGGGGGTTCTCCTACAATGAGCAGTTCTTC; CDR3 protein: CASSPGLAGGFSYNEQFF
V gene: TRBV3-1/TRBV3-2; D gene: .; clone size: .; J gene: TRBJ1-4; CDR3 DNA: TGTGCCAGCAGCATTAATACAGGTGAAAAACTGTTTTTT; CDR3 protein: CASSINTGEKLFF
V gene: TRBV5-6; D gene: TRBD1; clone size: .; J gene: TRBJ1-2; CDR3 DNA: TGTGCCAGCAGCTGGGGACAGGGCCTTTCTGGCTACACCTTC; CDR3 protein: CASSWGQGLSGYTF